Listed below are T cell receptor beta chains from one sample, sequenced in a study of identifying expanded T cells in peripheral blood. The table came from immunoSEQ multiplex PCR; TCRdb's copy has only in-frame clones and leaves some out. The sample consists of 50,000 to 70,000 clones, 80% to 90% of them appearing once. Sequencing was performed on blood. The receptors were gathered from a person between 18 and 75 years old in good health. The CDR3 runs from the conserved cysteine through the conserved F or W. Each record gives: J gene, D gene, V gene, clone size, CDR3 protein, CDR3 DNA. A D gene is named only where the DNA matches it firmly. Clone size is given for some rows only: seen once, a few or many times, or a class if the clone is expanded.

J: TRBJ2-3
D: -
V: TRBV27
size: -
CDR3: CASSLLLGPKDTQYF
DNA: TGTGCCAGCAGTTTACTTCTCGGGCCGAAAGATACGCAGTATTTT

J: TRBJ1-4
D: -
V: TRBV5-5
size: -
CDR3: CASSLGAANEKLFF
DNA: TGTGCCAGCAGCTTGGGAGCCGCTAATGAAAAACTGTTTTTT

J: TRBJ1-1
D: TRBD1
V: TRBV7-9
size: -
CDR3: CASSWTGDGTEAFF
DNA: TGTGCCAGCAGCTGGACAGGGGATGGCACTGAAGCTTTCTTT

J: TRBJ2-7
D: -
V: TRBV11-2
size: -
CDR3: CASSLTDNLYEQYF
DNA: TGTGCCAGCAGCTTGACAGACAACCTCTACGAGCAGTACTTC

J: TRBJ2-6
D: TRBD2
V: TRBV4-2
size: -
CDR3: CASSQDGGVGANVLTF
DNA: TGTGCCAGCAGCCAAGATGGGGGGGTCGGGGCCAACGTCCTGACTTTC

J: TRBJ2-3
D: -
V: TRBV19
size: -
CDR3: CASSIRGADTQYF
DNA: TGTGCCAGTAGTATAAGGGGAGCAGATACGCAGTATTTT

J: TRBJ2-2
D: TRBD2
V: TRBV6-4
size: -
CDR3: CASSDSAGGPGELFF
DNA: TGTGCCAGCAGTGACTCAGCGGGGGGGCCCGGGGAGCTGTTTTTT

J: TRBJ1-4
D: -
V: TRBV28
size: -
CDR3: CASSSPGSWEEKLFF
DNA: TGTGCCAGCAGCTCTCCGGGATCCTGGGAAGAAAAACTGTTTTTT

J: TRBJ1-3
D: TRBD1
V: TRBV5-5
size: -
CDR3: CASRPGGSDTIYF
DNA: TGTGCCAGCAGACCAGGGGGCTCTGACACCATATATTTT

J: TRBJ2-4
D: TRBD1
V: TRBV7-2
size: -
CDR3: CASSPPTGSQNIQYF
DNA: TGTGCCAGCAGCCCGCCGACAGGGAGTCAAAACATTCAGTACTTC

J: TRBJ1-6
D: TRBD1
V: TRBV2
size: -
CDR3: CASSLAGGENSPLHF
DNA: TGTGCCAGCAGCCTTGCAGGGGGTGAGAATTCACCCCTCCACTTT

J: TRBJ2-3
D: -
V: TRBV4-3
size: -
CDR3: CASSQSGNADTQYF
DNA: TGCGCCAGCAGCCAATCAGGGAACGCAGATACGCAGTATTTT

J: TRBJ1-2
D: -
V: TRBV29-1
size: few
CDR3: CSVDNRANYGYTF
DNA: TGCAGCGTTGACAACCGCGCAAACTATGGCTACACCTTC

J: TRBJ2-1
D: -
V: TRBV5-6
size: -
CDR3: CASSTTGPEYNEQFF
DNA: TGTGCCAGCAGCACAACAGGGCCCGAGTACAATGAGCAGTTCTTC

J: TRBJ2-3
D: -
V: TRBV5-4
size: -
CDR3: CASSLGMGGPTDTQYF
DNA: TGTGCCAGCAGCTTGGGTATGGGGGGCCCCACAGATACGCAGTATTTT

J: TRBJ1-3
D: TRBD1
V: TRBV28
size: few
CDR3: CASSSGQRSGNTIYF
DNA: TGTGCCAGCAGTTCGGGACAGCGCTCTGGAAACACCATATATTTT

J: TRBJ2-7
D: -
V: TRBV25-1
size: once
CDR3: CASTWGLEQYF
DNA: TGTGCCAGCACCTGGGGGCTCGAGCAGTACTTC

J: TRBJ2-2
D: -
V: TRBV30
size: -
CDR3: CAWSVQLAGTGELFF
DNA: TGTGCCTGGAGTGTACAGCTAGCAGGCACCGGGGAGCTGTTTTTT

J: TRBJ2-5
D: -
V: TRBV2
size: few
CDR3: CATKLAGAQYF
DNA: TGTGCCACTAAACTAGCTGGGGCCCAGTACTTC

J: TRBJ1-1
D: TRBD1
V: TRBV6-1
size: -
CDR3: CASSESGGNTEAFF
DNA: TGTGCCAGCAGTGAATCAGGGGGCAACACTGAAGCTTTCTTT

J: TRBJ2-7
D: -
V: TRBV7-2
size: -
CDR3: CASSLIGGAEYEQYF
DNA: TGTGCCAGCAGCTTAATCGGCGGGGCAGAATACGAGCAGTACTTC

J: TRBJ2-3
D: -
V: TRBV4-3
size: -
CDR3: CASSQDSEGTDTQYF
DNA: TGCGCCAGCAGCCAAGATTCGGAAGGCACAGATACGCAGTATTTT

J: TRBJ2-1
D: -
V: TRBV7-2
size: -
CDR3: CASSLSLTGSYNEQFF
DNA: TGTGCCAGCAGCTTATCCTTGACGGGGTCCTACAATGAGCAGTTCTTC

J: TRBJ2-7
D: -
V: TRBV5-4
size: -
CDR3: CASTPLKQSGSYEQYF
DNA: TGTGCCAGCACCCCGCTAAAGCAGTCAGGCTCCTACGAGCAGTACTTC

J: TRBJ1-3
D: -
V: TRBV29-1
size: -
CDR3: CSVKGGPFSGNTIYF
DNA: TGCAGCGTCAAGGGGGGACCGTTCTCTGGAAACACCATATATTTT

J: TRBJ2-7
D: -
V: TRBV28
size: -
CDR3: CASSNPRSYEQYF
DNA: TGTGCCAGCAGTAACCCACGTAGCTACGAGCAGTACTTC

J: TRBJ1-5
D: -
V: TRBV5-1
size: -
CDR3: CASSLGIGSPNQPQHF
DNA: TGCGCCAGCAGCTTGGGAATCGGCAGTCCCAATCAGCCCCAGCATTTT

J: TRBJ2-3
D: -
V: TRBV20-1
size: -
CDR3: CSPRHTDTQYF
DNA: TGCAGTCCGCGGCACACAGATACGCAGTATTTT

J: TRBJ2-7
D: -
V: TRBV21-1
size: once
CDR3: CASTLSSRIAGSYEQYF
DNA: TGTGCCAGCACCCTAAGCTCCCGAATAGCGGGCTCCTACGAGCAGTACTTC

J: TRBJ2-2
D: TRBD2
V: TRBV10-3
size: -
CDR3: CAITPSGLAGVGELFF
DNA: TGTGCCATCACCCCATCGGGGCTAGCGGGAGTCGGGGAGCTGTTTTTT

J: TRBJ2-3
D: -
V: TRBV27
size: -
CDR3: CASSLFSTMGDTQYF
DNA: TGTGCCAGCAGTTTATTTTCGACGATGGGAGATACGCAGTATTTT

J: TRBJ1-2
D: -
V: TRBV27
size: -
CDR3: CASSLGRDSGYTF
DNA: TGTGCCAGCAGTTTGGGAAGGGATAGTGGCTACACCTTC

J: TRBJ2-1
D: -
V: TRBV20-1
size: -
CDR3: CSAWTEPEQFF
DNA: TGCAGTGCTTGGACAGAACCTGAGCAGTTCTTC

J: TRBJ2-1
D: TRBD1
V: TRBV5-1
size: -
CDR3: CASSFTGTGYNEQFF
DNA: TGCGCCAGCAGTTTTACCGGGACAGGGTACAATGAGCAGTTCTTC

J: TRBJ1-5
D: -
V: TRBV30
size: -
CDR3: CAWSVQGNQPQHF
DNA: TGTGCCTGGAGTGTACAGGGCAATCAGCCCCAGCATTTT

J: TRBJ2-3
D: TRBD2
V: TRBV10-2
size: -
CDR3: CASLSGGQGDTQYF
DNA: TGCGCCAGCCTCAGCGGGGGTCAAGGAGATACGCAGTATTTT

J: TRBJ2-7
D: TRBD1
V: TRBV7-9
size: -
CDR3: CASSLGAGQGNEQYF
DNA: TGTGCCAGCAGCTTAGGAGCGGGACAGGGTAACGAGCAGTACTTC

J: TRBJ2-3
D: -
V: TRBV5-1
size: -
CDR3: CASRSTYTQYF
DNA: TGCGCCAGCAGATCTACTTATACGCAGTATTTT

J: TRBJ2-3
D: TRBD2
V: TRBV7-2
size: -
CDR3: CASSQLGTSGGANQYF
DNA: TGTGCCAGCAGCCAACTCGGGACTAGCGGGGGGGCCAACCAGTATTTT

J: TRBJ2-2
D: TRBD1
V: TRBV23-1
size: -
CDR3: CASSQRTGTNTGELFF
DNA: TGCGCCAGCAGTCAAAGGACAGGGACAAACACCGGGGAGCTGTTTTTT

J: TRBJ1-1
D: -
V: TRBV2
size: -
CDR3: CASRETWGNTEAFF
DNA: TGTGCCAGCAGAGAGACTTGGGGGAACACTGAAGCTTTCTTT

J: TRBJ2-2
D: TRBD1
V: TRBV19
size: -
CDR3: CASTKGQASGELFF
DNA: TGTGCCAGTACGAAAGGACAGGCGAGCGGGGAGCTGTTTTTT

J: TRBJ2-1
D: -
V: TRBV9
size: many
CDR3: CASSVARRSSYNEQFF
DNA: TGTGCCAGCAGCGTAGCTCGGCGGAGCTCCTACAATGAGCAGTTCTTC

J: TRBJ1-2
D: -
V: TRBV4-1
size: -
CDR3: CASSPGRPYGYTF
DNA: TGCGCCAGCAGCCCGGGGAGACCCTATGGCTACACCTTC

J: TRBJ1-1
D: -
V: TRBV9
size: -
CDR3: CASSDGAEAFF
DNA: TGTGCCAGCAGCGACGGGGCTGAAGCTTTCTTT

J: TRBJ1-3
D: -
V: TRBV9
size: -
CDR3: CASSVEDTFSGNTIYF
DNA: TGTGCCAGCAGCGTAGAGGACACCTTCTCTGGAAACACCATATATTTT

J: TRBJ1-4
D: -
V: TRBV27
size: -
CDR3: CASSPYRFLGEKLFF
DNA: TGTGCCAGCAGTCCATACAGATTTTTGGGTGAAAAACTGTTTTTT

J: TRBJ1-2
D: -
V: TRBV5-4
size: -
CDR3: CASSLQGRRLAGYTF
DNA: TGTGCCAGCAGCTTGCAGGGCCGGAGGCTGGCTGGCTACACCTTC

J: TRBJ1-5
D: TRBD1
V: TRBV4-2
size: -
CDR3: CASSVQTGLNQPQHF
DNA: TGTGCCAGCAGCGTTCAGACAGGGTTGAATCAGCCCCAGCATTTT

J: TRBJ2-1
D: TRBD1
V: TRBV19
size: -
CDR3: CASSSRTGNLAYNEQFF
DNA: TGTGCCAGTAGTAGTCGGACAGGGAATCTCGCCTACAATGAGCAGTTCTTC

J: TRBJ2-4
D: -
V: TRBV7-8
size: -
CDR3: CASSLAVWVPKNIQYF
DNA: TGTGCCAGCAGCTTAGCCGTATGGGTTCCCAAAAACATTCAGTACTTC

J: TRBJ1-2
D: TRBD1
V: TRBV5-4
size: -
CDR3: CASSLLPGGGDGYTF
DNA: TGTGCCAGCAGCTTGCTTCCAGGGGGTGGGGATGGCTACACCTTC

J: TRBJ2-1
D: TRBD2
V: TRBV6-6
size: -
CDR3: CASVLAGGPHEQFF
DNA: TGTGCCAGCGTACTAGCGGGGGGGCCGCATGAGCAGTTCTTC